The subject of this entry is one T cell receptor (beta chain). Its antigen is not known. This record belongs to a study of CD8+CD57+ T cells in acquired aplastic anemia. Study at large: An average of 3.2 ug of DNA was obtained from sorted CD4+ and CD8+ cells. Healthy donors averaged roughly 11 million reads for CD4+ cells.

This CDR3 has 14 amino acids. Germline V gives CDR1 SGHRS, CDR2 YFSETQ. V gave up 2 bases and J gave up 1 base; unmatched junction bases: 2. The template used for profiling TCR beta VDJ and CDR3 was genomic DNA. MiXCR, run by TCRdb on the reads, gives a single entry per CDR3 protein. The sample comprises approximately 170,000 distinct CDR3 sequences, 55% to 80% of which are singletons, and roughly 44% rests with the top ten. Study-level points and caveats: Researchers reported that CD8+ Simpson's diversity was not significantly different in patients versus controls. Overlap between patients and controls comprised about 28 CD8+ CDR3 sequences.

The receptor was isolated from a human donor in good health. The sample was sorted CD4+, CD8+, or CD8+CD57+ T cells (not recorded which) from PBMCs. The chain couples TRBV5-1 to TRBJ1-1; 7 positions agree with TRBD1. This chain's CDR3 is CASSFGQANTEAFF. The CDR3 DNA is TGCGCCAGCAGCTTCGGACAGGCGAACACTGAAGCTTTCTTT.